This TCR beta chain was observed in a study of cytomegalovirus exposure and HLA in healthy donors. The study, taken as a whole, reports: There were over 150 TCR beta chains listed as cytomegalovirus-associated.

Amplification used 60 Vbeta primers and 13 Jbeta primers. Libraries were prepared by immunoSEQ multiplex PCR; TCRdb keeps only in-frame clonotypes and omits some of them. Among 65,000 to 85,000 clones, under 80% were seen once, and the ten largest hold approximately 15%. The V end lost 0 bases, the J end lost 0 bases, and 15 bases lay between the germline ends. Germline-derived CDR1 and CDR2 are LGHNA and YSLEER. This CDR3 is built from 18 residues. This clone appeared a few times. The antigen remains unidentified. The V and J genes are TRBV4-3 and TRBJ1-5, with TRBD1 as a possible D gene (6 bases). The receptor was derived from a male donor in good health and CMV-seropositive. Input material: PBMCs. CDR3: CASSQELTGTYSNQPQHF. Written as DNA, the CDR3 is TGCGCCAGCAGCCAAGAATTAACAGGGACCTATAGCAATCAGCCCCAGCATTTT.